The 19 T cell receptor beta chains given below trace back to one sample, sequenced in a study of shared T cell receptors in the human thymus (dated by TCRdb to the early 2020s). Receptor libraries were prepared by the immunoSEQ multiplex PCR assay. Entries here come from immuneACCESS through TCRdb and include only in-frame sequences with V and J called. Some clones fail to appear in such tables; in the studies checked, an unresolved V gene covers under half of the shortfall, and the cause of the remainder is unknown. Here the sample has some 400,000 clones; about 95% occur a single time. The leading ten clones occupy 0.02% of the sample. Sequencing was done on a sample of thymocytes. These receptors originate from a human donor.

This chain links TRBV7-9 with TRBJ2-6, with 11 bases fitting TRBD1. This CDR3 comprises 18 residues. Per the germline V gene, CDR1 is SEHNR and CDR2 is FQNEAQ (reference sequence). Trimming took 4 bases from V and 4 from J; bases not matched to a gene: 9. CDR3 in DNA: TGTGCCAGCAGCTCCGGACAGGGGGCGCGTCAGGGGGCCAACGTCCTGACTTTC. Its translation: CASSSGQGARQGANVLTF.

The DNA for the CDR3 is TGTGCCAGCAGCTCGGAAGAGACCCAGTACTTC. Translated, it gives CASSSEETQYF. The V call is TRBV7-9, the J call TRBJ2-5; D remains unclear. The CDR3 totals 11 residues. From germline, CDR1 is SEHNR and CDR2 FQNEAQ (reference sequence). Trimming pared 4 bases from V and 3 bases from J, leaving 3 bases between. The whole variable domain, remainder taken from reference TRBV7-9 and TRBJ2-5, is DTGVSQNPRHKITKRGQNVTFRCDPISEHNRLYWYRQTLGQGPEFLTYFQNEAQLEKSRLLSDRFSAERPKGSFSTLEIQRTEQGDSAMYLCASSSEETQYFGPGTRLLVL.

This chain connects TRBV28 to TRBJ1-5; TRBD1 is a possible D gene (6 bases). V dropped 9 bases and J dropped 0 bases, with 18 bases sitting between them. This CDR3 is built from 16 residues. The germline V gene encodes CDR1 MDHEN and CDR2 SYDVKM. The CDR3 nucleotides read TGTGCCAGTTCAGGGGACTCTTCCTATAGCAATCAGCCCCAGCATTTT. Residues: CASSGDSSYSNQPQHF.

This chain links TRBV16 with TRBJ2-3, with D unresolved. There are 17 residues in the CDR3. V shed 4 bases and J shed 0 bases, with 17 bases lying between them. The germline CDR1 and CDR2 sequences are KGHSY and FQNENV. The CDR3 DNA is TGTGCCAGCAGCCCACAGTATGTGAGACCTAGCACAGATACGCAGTATTTT. Amino acids: CASSPQYVRPSTDTQYF.

The chain combines TRBV15 with TRBJ2-3; no clear D. Germline lookup yields CDR1 LNHNV and CDR2 YYDKDF (reference sequence). V was pared by 8 bases and J by 0 bases, with 9 bases between. The CDR3 runs 13 residues. CDR3 protein: CATYSPSTDTQYF. The CDR3 nucleotides are TGTGCCACCTACAGCCCTAGCACAGATACGCAGTATTTT.

V is TRBV18 and J is TRBJ1-5; 8 positions match TRBD1. After removal of 1 base from V and 3 bases from J, the junction contained 2 bases not matched to a gene. CDR3 size: 15 residues. In germline, CDR1 is KGHSH, CDR2 LQKENI. For the CDR3, the DNA is TGTGCCAGCTCACCACGACAGGGGATCAATCAGCCCCAGCATTTT. Residues: CASSPRQGINQPQHF.

The chain employs TRBV28 and TRBJ1-5, with D possibly TRBD1 on 5 matching bases. CDR1 is MDHEN and CDR2 is SYDVKM in the germline V gene. Trimming removed 2 bases from V and 7 bases from J, with 12 bases in between. The CDR3 covers 14 residues. CDR3 amino acids: CASSLGREGQPQHF. The CDR3 nucleotides are TGTGCCAGCAGTTTAGGCAGGGAAGGGCAGCCCCAGCATTTT.

The rearrangement joins TRBV6-5 to TRBJ1-6; 9 bases agree with TRBD1. The CDR3 contains 15 residues. Germline CDR1 MNHEY, CDR2 SVGAGI. The J segment lost 10 bases and the V segment lost 6 bases, leaving 10 bases of the junction unmatched. CDR3 sequence: CASSLTGGEGSPLHF. The CDR3 DNA reads TGTGCCAGCAGCCTTACAGGGGGCGAAGGATCACCCCTCCACTTT.

The chain is built from TRBV2 and TRBJ2-5, with D hard to call. V lost 6 bases and J lost 6, with 5 bases in between. This CDR3 has 10 amino acids. Germline values: CDR1 SNHLY, CDR2 FYNNEI. In nucleotides, the CDR3 is TGTGCCAGCAGGAACAAGACCCAGTACTTC. This codes for CASRNKTQYF. The full variable domain, with the rest looked up from reference TRBV2 and TRBJ2-5, is EPEVTQTPSHQVTQMGQEVILRCVPISNHLYFYWYRQILGQKVEFLVSFYNNEISEKSEIFDDQFSVERPDGSNFTLKIRSTKLEDSAMYFCASRNKTQYFGPGTRLLVL.

V gene TRBV12-2 combines with J gene TRBJ2-2; TRBD1, the D gene given by the table, was not confirmed from the DNA. TRBV12-2 is reported as a pseudogene. The CDR3 length is 17 residues. CDR3 sequence: CASRCSRGQGETGELFF. For the CDR3, the DNA is TGTGCAAGTCGCTGCTCGAGGGGACAGGGGGAAACCGGGGAGCTGTTTTTT.

V is TRBV19 and J is TRBJ2-2; D may be TRBD1 or TRBD2 (5 bases each). V was cut by 8 bases and J by 7 bases, with 11 bases left in between. This CDR3 contains 12 residues. CDR1 and CDR2 (germline): LNHDA, SQIVND (reference sequence). The CDR3 DNA reads TGTGCCAGTTGGGGCCGGGGCGGGGAGCTGTTTTTT. Its translation is CASWGRGGELFF.

The rearrangement uses TRBV5-4 and TRBJ1-2; 7 nucleotides agree with TRBD1. Unmatched junction bases numbered 3, after V lost 0 bases and J lost 4 bases. Germline V CDR1 and CDR2: SGHNT, YYREEE (reference sequence). This CDR3 has 14 amino acids. CDR3 DNA: TGTGCCAGCAGCTTGGGAGGGGGCAGCTATGGCTACACCTTC. It encodes CASSLGGGSYGYTF.

The V gene is TRBV11-3, the J gene TRBJ2-2; 7 bases align to TRBD2. J gave up 3 bases and V 4 bases, and 5 bases lay outside the gene matches. Germline V gene lookup returns CDR1 SGHNT and CDR2 YENEEA. The CDR3 totals 15 residues. CDR3 amino acids: CASSYIREDTGELFF. CDR3 nucleotide sequence: TGTGCCAGCAGCTACATTCGGGAGGACACCGGGGAGCTGTTTTTT.

The genes are TRBV5-8 and TRBJ2-7; possibly TRBD1 or TRBD2 for D (5 bases each). V shed 2 bases and J shed 3 bases, with 12 bases lying between them. CDR1 and CDR2 (germline): SGHTS, YDEGEE. This CDR3 contains 14 residues. CDR3 DNA: TGTGCCAGCAGCTTCTATCCGGGACGCTACGAGCAGTACTTC. Translating it yields CASSFYPGRYEQYF.

The V and J genes are TRBV5-1 and TRBJ1-2, with D hard to call. V was clipped by 4 bases and J by 0 bases, with 19 bases between them. CDR1 and CDR2 (germline): SGHRS, YFSETQ. The CDR3 runs 17 residues. CDR3: CASSPPHPAKPNYGYTF. CDR3 DNA sequence: TGCGCCAGCAGCCCCCCACATCCAGCAAAACCTAACTATGGCTACACCTTC.

The J gene is TRBJ1-1, the V gene TRBV11-2; a possible D gene is TRBD1 (6 bases). The CDR3 has 16 amino acids. Germline V gene data show CDR1 as SGHAT and CDR2 as FQNNGV. V was shortened by 1 base and J by 1 base, with 13 bases between the two germline ends. CDR3 region: CASSLAYHRENTEAFF. CDR3 coding DNA: TGTGCCAGCAGCTTAGCGTATCACAGGGAGAACACTGAAGCTTTCTTT.

The genes are TRBV7-6 and TRBJ2-7; D is possibly TRBD1 or TRBD2 (5 bases each). Trimming pared 0 bases from V and 3 bases from J, leaving 9 bases between. Germline-derived CDR1 and CDR2 are SGHVS and FNYEAQ. The CDR3 runs 14 residues. The CDR3 DNA reads as TGTGCCAGCAGCTTAGCGGGACGGAGCTACGAGCAGTACTTC. It yields the protein CASSLAGRSYEQYF.

The chain combines TRBV6-6 with TRBJ2-6; D is undetermined. The V and J ends lost 6 bases and 4 bases respectively, with 7 bases between them. The CDR3 has 13 amino acids. From germline, CDR1 is MNHNY and CDR2 SVGAGI (reference sequence). CDR3 region: CASRGPGANVLTF. The CDR3 DNA follows: TGTGCCAGCAGGGGCCCGGGGGCCAACGTCCTGACTTTC.

This clone appeared once. The rearrangement uses TRBV20-1 and TRBJ2-7, with unresolved D. CDR1 is DFQATT, CDR2 SNEGSKA, per germline (reference sequence). This CDR3 region has 11 residues. Trimming took off 3 bases at V and 0 bases at J, with 3 bases between the two ends. The CDR3: CSARNSYEQYF. CDR3 in DNA: TGCAGTGCTAGGAACTCCTACGAGCAGTACTTC.